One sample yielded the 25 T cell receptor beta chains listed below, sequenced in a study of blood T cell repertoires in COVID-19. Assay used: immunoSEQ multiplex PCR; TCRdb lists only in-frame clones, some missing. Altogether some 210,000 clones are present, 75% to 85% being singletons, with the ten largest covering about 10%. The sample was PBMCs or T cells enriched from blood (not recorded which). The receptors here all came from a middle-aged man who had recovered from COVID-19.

For the CDR3, the DNA is TGTGCCAGCAGCCCCAGAGGAGCGGGGTTAGCAGATACGCAGTATTTT. Translated: CASSPRGAGLADTQYF. The V gene is TRBV7-8, the J gene TRBJ2-3; 7 nucleotides match TRBD2. V trimming: 5 bases; J trimming: 4 bases; junction bases outside the gene matches: 12. The CDR3 runs 16 residues. The germline V gene encodes CDR1 SGHVS and CDR2 FQNEAQ.

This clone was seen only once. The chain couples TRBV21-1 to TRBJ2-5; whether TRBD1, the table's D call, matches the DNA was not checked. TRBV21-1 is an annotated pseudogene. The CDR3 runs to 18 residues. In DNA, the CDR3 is TGTGCCAGCAGCAAAGGGGAAAAACTTGGACATTCTCAAGAGACCCAGTACTTC. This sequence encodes CASSKGEKLGHSQETQYF.

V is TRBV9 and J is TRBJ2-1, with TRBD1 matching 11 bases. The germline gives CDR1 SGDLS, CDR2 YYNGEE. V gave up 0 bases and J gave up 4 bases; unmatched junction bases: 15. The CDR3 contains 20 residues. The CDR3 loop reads CASSVGGGQGAPRLYNEQFF. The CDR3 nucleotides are TGTGCCAGCAGCGTAGGAGGAGGACAGGGGGCGCCCAGGTTATACAATGAGCAGTTCTTC.

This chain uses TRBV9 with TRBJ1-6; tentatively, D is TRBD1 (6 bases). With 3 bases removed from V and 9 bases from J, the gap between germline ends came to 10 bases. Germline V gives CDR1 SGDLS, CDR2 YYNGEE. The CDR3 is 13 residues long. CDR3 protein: CASSEGGASPLHF. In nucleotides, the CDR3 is TGTGCCAGCAGCGAGGGGGGGGCTTCACCCCTCCACTTT.

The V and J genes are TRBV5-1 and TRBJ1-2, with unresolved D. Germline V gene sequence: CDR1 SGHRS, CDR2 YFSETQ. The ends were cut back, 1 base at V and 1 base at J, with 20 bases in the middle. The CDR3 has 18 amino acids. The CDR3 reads CASSLSSRWARRNYGYTF. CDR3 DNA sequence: TGCGCCAGCAGCTTGTCCTCCCGATGGGCAAGGCGTAACTATGGCTACACCTTC.

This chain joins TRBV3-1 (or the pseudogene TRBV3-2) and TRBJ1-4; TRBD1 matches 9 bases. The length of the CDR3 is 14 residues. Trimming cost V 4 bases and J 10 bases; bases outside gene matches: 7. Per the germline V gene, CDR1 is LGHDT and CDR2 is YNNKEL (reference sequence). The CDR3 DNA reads TGTGCCAGCAGCCCCCGGGACAGGGACGGAAAACTGTTTTTT. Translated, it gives CASSPRDRDGKLFF.

The CDR3 nucleotides are TGTGCCACCCTTAAGCGGGGGCAAGAGACCCAGTACTTC. The encoded protein is CATLKRGQETQYF. The chain combines TRBV6-5 with TRBJ2-5; 8 positions match TRBD2. Trimming removed 10 bases from V and 2 bases from J; junction bases left unmatched: 6. The V gene's germline CDR1 is MNHEY and CDR2 SVGAGI. The CDR3 runs to 13 residues.

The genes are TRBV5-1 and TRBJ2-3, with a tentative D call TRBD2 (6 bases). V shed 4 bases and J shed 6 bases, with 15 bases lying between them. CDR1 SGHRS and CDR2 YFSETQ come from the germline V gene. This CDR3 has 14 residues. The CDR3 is CASSLGLRSDTQYF. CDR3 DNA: TGCGCCAGCAGCCTGGGACTGAGATCGGATACGCAGTATTTT.

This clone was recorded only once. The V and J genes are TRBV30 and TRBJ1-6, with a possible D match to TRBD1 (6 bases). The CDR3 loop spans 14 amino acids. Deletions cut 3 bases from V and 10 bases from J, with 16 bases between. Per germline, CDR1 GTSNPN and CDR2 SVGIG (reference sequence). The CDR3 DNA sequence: TGTGCCTGGAGGGCGCGGGGGGGCTCCTCACCCCTCCACTTT. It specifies CAWRARGGSSPLHF.

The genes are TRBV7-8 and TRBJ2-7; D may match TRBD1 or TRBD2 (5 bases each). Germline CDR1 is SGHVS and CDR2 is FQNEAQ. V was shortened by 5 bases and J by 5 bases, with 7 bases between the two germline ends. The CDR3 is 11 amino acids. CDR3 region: CASSRGNEQYF. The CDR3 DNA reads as TGTGCCAGCAGCCGGGGCAACGAGCAGTACTTC.

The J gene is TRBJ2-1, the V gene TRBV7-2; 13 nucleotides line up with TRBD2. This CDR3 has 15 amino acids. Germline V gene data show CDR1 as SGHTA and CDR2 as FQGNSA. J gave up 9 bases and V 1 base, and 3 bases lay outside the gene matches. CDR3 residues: CASSLGTSGRGEQFF. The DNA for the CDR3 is TGTGCCAGCAGCTTAGGGACTAGCGGGAGAGGTGAGCAGTTCTTC.

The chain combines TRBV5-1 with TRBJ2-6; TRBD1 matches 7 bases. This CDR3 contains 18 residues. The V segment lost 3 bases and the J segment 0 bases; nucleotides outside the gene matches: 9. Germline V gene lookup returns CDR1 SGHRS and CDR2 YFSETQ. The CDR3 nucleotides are TGCGCCAGCAGCTCTGGACAGGCTTCTTTCTCTGGGGCCAACGTCCTGACTTTC. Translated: CASSSGQASFSGANVLTF.

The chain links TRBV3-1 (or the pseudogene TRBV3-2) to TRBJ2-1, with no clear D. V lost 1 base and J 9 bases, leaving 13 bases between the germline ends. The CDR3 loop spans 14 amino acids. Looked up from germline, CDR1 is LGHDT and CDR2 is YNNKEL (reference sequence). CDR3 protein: CASSQAGSRGEQFF. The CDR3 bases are TGTGCCAGCAGCCAAGCCGGCTCTCGAGGTGAGCAGTTCTTC.

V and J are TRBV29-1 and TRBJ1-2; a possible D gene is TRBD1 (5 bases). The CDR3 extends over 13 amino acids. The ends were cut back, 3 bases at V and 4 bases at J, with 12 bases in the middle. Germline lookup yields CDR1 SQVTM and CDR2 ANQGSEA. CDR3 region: CSVDRGTAYGYTF. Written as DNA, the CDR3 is TGCAGCGTTGACCGCGGGACCGCCTATGGCTACACCTTC.

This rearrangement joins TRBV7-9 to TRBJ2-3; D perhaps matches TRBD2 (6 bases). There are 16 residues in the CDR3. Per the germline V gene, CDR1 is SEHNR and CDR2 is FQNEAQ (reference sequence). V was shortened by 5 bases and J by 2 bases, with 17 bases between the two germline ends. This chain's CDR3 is CASSPTGEGPTDTQYF. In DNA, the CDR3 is TGTGCCAGCAGCCCCACGGGAGAAGGGCCCACAGATACGCAGTATTTT. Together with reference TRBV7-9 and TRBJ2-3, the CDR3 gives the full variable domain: DTGVSQNPRHKITKRGQNVTFRCDPISEHNRLYWYRQTLGQGPEFLTYFQNEAQLEKSRLLSDRFSAERPKGSFSTLEIQRTEQGDSAMYLCASSPTGEGPTDTQYFGPGTRLTVL.

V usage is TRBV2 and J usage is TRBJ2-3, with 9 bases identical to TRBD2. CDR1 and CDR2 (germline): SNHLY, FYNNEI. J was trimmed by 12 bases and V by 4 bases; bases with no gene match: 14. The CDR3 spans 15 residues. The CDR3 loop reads CASSGWREGPLLQYF. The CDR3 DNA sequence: TGTGCCAGCAGTGGGTGGCGGGAGGGCCCTCTGCTTCAGTATTTT.

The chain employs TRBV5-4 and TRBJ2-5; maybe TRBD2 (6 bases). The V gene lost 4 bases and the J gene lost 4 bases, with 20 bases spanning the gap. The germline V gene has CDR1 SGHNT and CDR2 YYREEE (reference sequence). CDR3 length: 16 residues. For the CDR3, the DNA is TGTGCCAGCAGCCCGGGTGTGGGCGGGGCGGGAGAGACCCAGTACTTC. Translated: CASSPGVGGAGETQYF.

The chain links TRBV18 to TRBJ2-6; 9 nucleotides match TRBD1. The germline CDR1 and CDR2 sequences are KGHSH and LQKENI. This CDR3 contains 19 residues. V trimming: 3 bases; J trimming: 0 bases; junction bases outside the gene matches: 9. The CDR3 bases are TGTGCCAGCTCACCGTTTACAGGGGGCCGGACCTCTGGGGCCAACGTCCTGACTTTC. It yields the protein CASSPFTGGRTSGANVLTF.

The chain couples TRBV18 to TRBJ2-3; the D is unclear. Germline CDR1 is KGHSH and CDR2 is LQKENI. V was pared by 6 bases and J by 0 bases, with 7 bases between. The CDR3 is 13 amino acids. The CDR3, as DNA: TGTGCCAGCTCGCTTCAGAGCACAGATACGCAGTATTTT. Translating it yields CASSLQSTDTQYF.

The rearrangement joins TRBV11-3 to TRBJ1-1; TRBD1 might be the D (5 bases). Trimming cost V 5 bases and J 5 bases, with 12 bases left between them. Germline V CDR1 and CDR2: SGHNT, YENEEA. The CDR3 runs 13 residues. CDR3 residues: CASSAGGRTEAFF. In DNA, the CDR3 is TGTGCCAGCAGCGCCGGGGGGAGGACTGAAGCTTTCTTT.

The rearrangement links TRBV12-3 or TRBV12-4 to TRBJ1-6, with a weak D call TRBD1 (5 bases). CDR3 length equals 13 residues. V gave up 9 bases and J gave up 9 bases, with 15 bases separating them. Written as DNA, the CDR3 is TGTGCCAGTCGACAGCTCGAAACTTCACCCCTCCACTTT. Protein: CASRQLETSPLHF.

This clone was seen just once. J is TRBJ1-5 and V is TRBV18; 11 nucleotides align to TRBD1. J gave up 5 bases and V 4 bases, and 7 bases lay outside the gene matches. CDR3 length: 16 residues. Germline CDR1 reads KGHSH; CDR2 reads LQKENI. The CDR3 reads CASSRGQGALDQPQHF. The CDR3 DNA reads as TGTGCCAGCTCACGAGGACAGGGGGCGCTTGATCAGCCCCAGCATTTT.

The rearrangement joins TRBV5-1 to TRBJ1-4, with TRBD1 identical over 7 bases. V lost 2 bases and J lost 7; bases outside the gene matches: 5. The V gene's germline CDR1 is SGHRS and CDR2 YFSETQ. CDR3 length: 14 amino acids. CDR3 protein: CASSFSGGGEKLFF. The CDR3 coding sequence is TGCGCCAGCAGCTTCTCAGGGGGTGGTGAAAAACTGTTTTTT.

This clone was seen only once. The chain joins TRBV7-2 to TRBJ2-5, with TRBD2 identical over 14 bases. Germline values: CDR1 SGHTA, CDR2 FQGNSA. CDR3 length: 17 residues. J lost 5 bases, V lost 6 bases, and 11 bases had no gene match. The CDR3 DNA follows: TGTGCCAGCAGTTCTCCGACTAGCGGGAGGGTGAGGGAGACCCAGTACTTC. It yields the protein CASSSPTSGRVRETQYF. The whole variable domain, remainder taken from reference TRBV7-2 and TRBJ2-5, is GAGVSQSPSNKVTEKGKDVELRCDPISGHTALYWYRQSLGQGLEFLIYFQGNSAPDKSGLPSDRFSAERTGGSVSTLTIQRTQQEDSAVYLCASSSPTSGRVRETQYFGPGTRLLVL.

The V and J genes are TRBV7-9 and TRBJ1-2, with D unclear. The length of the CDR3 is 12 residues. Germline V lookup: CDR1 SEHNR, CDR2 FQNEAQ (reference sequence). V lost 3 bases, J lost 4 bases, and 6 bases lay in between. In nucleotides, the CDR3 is TGTGCCAGCAGCTTTAGAATCTATGGCTACACCTTC. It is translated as CASSFRIYGYTF.